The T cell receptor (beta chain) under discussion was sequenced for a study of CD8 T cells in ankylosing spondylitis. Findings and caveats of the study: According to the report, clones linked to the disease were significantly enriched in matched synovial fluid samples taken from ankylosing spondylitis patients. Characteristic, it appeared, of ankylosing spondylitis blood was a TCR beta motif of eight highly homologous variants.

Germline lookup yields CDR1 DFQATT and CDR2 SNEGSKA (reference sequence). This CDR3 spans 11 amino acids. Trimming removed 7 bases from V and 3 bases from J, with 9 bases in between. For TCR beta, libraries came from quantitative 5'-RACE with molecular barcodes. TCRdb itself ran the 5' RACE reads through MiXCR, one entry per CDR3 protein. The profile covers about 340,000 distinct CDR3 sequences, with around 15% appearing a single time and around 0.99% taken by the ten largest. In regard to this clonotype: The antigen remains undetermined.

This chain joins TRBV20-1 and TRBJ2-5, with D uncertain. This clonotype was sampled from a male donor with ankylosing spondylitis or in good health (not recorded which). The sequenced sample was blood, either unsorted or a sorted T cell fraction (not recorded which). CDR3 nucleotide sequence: TGCAGTGGTGCCTGGGAAGAGACCCAGTACTTC. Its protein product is CSGAWEETQYF.